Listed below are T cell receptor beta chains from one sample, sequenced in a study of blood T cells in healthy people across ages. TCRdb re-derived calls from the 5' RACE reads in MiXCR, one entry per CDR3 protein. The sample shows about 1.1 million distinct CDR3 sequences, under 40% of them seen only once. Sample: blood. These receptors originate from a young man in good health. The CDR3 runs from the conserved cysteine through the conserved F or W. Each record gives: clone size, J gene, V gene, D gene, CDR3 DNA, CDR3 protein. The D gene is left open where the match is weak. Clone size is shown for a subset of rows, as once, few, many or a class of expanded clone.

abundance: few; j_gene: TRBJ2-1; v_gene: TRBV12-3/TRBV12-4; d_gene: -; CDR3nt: TGTGCCAGCAGGCCGGGACCAACCTACAATGAGCAGTTCTTC; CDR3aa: CASRPGPTYNEQFF
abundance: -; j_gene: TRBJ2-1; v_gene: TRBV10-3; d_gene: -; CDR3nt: TGTGCCGTCAGTGATTTTGGGCACAATGAGCAGTTCTTC; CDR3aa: CAVSDFGHNEQFF
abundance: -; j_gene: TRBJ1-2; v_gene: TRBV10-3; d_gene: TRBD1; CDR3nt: TGTGCCATCAGTGGAGACAGGGGTGAAGGCTACACCTTC; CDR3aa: CAISGDRGEGYTF
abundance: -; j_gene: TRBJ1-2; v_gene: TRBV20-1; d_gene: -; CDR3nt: TGCAGTGCTCCCAAACACCTACTCTATGGCTACACCTTC; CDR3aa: CSAPKHLLYGYTF
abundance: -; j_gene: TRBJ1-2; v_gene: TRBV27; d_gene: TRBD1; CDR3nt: TGTGCCAGCAGTGCAAATGACAGGGGGGGATTCTATGGCTACACCTTC; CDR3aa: CASSANDRGGFYGYTF
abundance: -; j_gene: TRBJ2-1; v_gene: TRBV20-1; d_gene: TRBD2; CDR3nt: TGCAGTGCTAGAGATTTACTAGCGGGACAGCAGTTCTTC; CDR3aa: CSARDLLAGQQFF
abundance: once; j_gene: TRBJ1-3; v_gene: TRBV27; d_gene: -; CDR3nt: TGTGCCAGCGGCCCCAGGGCAGACTCTGGAAACACCATATATTTT; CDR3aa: CASGPRADSGNTIYF
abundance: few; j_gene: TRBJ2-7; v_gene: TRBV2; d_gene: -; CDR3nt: TGTGCCAGCAGTCCCGTACCCTACGAGCAGTACTTC; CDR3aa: CASSPVPYEQYF
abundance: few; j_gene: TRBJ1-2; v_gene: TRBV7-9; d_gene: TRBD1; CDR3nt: TGTGCCAGCAGCTTTACCGGGACAGGGGGCTATGGCTACACCTTC; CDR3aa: CASSFTGTGGYGYTF
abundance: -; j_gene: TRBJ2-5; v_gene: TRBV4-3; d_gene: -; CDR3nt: TGCGCCAGCAGCCAAGGGGATATGAGAGGAGAGACCCAGTACTTC; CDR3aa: CASSQGDMRGETQYF
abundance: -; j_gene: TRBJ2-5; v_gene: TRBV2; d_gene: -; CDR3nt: TGTGCCAGCAGTGAAAGCGGACTACGGAAAGAGACCCAGTACTTC; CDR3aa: CASSESGLRKETQYF
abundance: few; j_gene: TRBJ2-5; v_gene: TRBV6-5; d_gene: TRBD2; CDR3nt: TGTGCCAGCAGTTCCTACCGGGGGGGCCCACAAGAGACCCAGTACTTC; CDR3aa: CASSSYRGGPQETQYF
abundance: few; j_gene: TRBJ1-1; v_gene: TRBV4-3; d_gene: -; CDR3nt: TGCGCCAGCAGCCAACTAGTCCCCGGGACCAGGGAAACTGAAGCTTTCTTT; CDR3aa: CASSQLVPGTRETEAFF
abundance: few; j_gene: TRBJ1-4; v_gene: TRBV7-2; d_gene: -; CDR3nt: TGTGCCAGCAGCATACAGCCGCACATTGCAACTAATGAAAAACTGTTTTTT; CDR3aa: CASSIQPHIATNEKLFF
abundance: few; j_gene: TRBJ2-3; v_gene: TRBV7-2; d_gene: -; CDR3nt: TGTGCCAGCAGCTCAAGCGGGTTCTCAGATACGCAGTATTTT; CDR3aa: CASSSSGFSDTQYF